This T cell receptor (beta chain) came from a study of vaccination effects on CD4 cells after COVID-19. Ahead of sequencing, the ViraFEST assay grew antigen-specific CD4+ T cells using viral peptide pools. Following culture for around 9 days, CD4+ T cells were isolated. Convalescent patients had PCR-confirmed SARS-CoV-2 infection between March and December 2020. The vaccine given was either BNT162b2 or mRNA-1273, in two doses. A half-volume exchange with IL-2 medium occurred on days 3 and 7. Sequenced by immunoSEQ multiplex PCR; TCRdb stores in-frame clones only, minus some. The table records around 15,000 clones, less than 85% of them present only once. Germline V lookup: CDR1 LNHDA, CDR2 SQIVND (reference sequence). Losses at the gene ends were 6 bases for V and 3 bases for J; bases not matched to a gene: 8. This CDR3 is built from 15 residues. Study-wide results and caveats: The study enrolled few convalescent patients and sampled no early post-infection timepoints. Marked clonal contraction was seen late after vaccination (in both infection- and vaccine-induced clones).

This clone was seen a few times. Its antigen is undetermined. The clonotype comes from a human donor who had a prior SARS-CoV-2 infection. This sequence joins TRBV19 and TRBJ1-3; 7 bases fit TRBD1. Sequenced here: CD4+ T cells from PBMCs cultured with SARS-CoV-2 spike peptides, sampled after COVID-19 vaccination. CDR3 in amino acids: CASSPRGSRGNTIYF. The CDR3 region has the DNA TGTGCCAGTAGCCCCAGGGGGTCTCGTGGAAACACCATATATTTT. Combining the CDR3 with reference TRBV19 and TRBJ1-3 gives the whole variable domain DGGITQSPKYLFRKEGQNVTLSCEQNLNHDAMYWYRQDPGQGLRLIYYSQIVNDFQKGDIAEGYSVSREKKESFPLTVTSAQKNPTAFYLCASSPRGSRGNTIYFGEGSWLTVV.